What follows describes a single T cell receptor beta chain. Its antigen is currently unknown. TCRdb reprocessed the PCR reads with MiXCR, giving one entry per CDR3 protein. The sample lists a few hundred thousand distinct CDR3 sequences, roughly 24% seen once, with under 0.8% in the top ten. This sample was taken from a study of molecular identifiers for immune sequencing clone quantification. Study observations and caveats: Sizes of clones that are highly expanded could be underestimated (if identical TCR molecules share a barcode).

RNA fractions of 10%, 30% or 50% and about 18,000 to 1,100,000 sorted cells were the source of naive CD8 libraries. CD8+CD4-CCR7+CD45RA+ sorting gave the naive CD8 T cells. The source is a human donor in good health. Some libraries in this study had Jurkat cell RNA spiked in. The sample consisted of naive CD8+ T cells from blood, with Jurkat cell RNA spiked in. Subset denoted: FACS-sorted CD8+CD4-CCR7+CD45RA+ naive T cells.

This chain's CDR3 is CATSDGARQPQHF. The CDR3 DNA follows: TGTGCCACCAGTGATGGAGCCAGGCAGCCCCAGCATTTT. The J gene is TRBJ1-5, the V gene TRBV24-1; no definite D call. This CDR3 has 13 residues. Trimming cost V 3 bases and J 7 bases, with 9 bases left between them. The germline V gene has CDR1 KGHDR and CDR2 SFDVKD.